This T cell receptor (beta chain) comes out of a study of response to subunit inactivated influenza vaccine. General observations from the study: Authors suggested each seasonal influenza vaccination recruits few new T cells.

There are 12 residues in the CDR3. Germline values: CDR1 SNHLY, CDR2 FYNNEI. Trimming cost V 6 bases and J 3 bases, with 9 bases left between them. This clonotype was observed a handful of times. Its target is not known. TCRdb called the RT-PCR reads again in MiXCR, with one record for every CDR3 protein. The sample carries about 530,000 distinct CDR3 sequences, 10% to 15% recorded once. The clonotype was recovered from a man aged 50 to 59 who received an inactivated influenza vaccine. Material: PBMCs from blood, obtained about 40 days after vaccination. The chain recombines TRBV2 with TRBJ2-7; D gene uncertain. The CDR3 DNA reads as TGTGCCAGCAGCGTAGGGTACTACGAGCAGTACTTC. Protein sequence: CASSVGYYEQYF.